This TCR beta chain came from a study of CD8 T cells in ankylosing spondylitis. Study-wide results and caveats: There was a TCR beta motif, made of several highly homologous variants, that appeared characteristic of ankylosing spondylitis blood. Reportedly, disease-linked clones are significantly enriched in ankylosing spondylitis patients' matched synovial fluid.

With molecular barcodes, quantitative 5'-RACE was used to make the TCR beta libraries. TCRdb called the 5' RACE reads again in MiXCR, with one record for every CDR3 protein. The data show roughly 100,000 distinct CDR3 sequences, roughly 8.3% seen once. Germline CDR1 and CDR2: MDHEN and SYDVKM. CDR3 length: 15 amino acids. The V gene lost 6 bases and the J gene lost 2 bases, with 14 bases spanning the gap. In this sample, this clonotype turned up many times. Its antigen remains unknown. Sample: blood, either unsorted or a sorted T cell fraction (not recorded which). This chain joins TRBV28 and TRBJ2-4; weak D call: TRBD2 (6 bases). The clonotype comes from a male donor with ankylosing spondylitis or in good health (not recorded which). This CDR3 is CASSDWGGSKNIQYF. The CDR3 DNA reads as TGTGCCAGCAGCGACTGGGGAGGTTCCAAAAACATTCAGTACTTC. The full variable domain, with the rest looked up from reference TRBV28 and TRBJ2-4, is DVKVTQSSRYLVKRTGEKVFLECVQDMDHENMFWYRQDPGLGLRLIYFSYDVKMKEKGDIPEGYSVSREKKERFSLILESASTNQTSMYLCASSDWGGSKNIQYFGAGTRLSVL.